One sample yielded the 9 T cell receptor beta chains listed below, sequenced in a study of a mutant IDH1 vaccine in newly diagnosed glioma. The repertoire was sequenced with immunoSEQ multiplex PCR; TCRdb's copy has only in-frame clones and lacks some. The table has about 21,000 clones, just under 90% seen once. The antigens of these receptors remain unknown. The time point here: week 11, during vaccination. Vaccination comprised doses that each held 300 ug of mutant IDH1 20-mer peptide, plus topical imiquimod. This material consisted of PBMCs, taken from a glioma patient whose treatment included an IDH1 peptide vaccine. The receptors stem from a woman between 35 and 50 years old with glioma.

The chain combines TRBV2 with TRBJ2-4; TRBD1 is a possible D gene (6 bases). The length of the CDR3 is 15 residues. With 0 bases removed from V and 1 base from J, the gap between germline ends came to 7 bases. In germline, CDR1 is SNHLY, CDR2 FYNNEI. The CDR3 loop is CASSEAGAAKNIQYF. CDR3 sequence (DNA): TGTGCCAGCAGTGAAGCGGGGGCGGCCAAAAACATTCAGTACTTC.

The chain uses TRBV7-9 and TRBJ2-2, with 12 bases lining up with TRBD1. Germline V CDR1 and CDR2: SEHNR, FQNEAQ (reference sequence). The CDR3 has 16 amino acids. V lost 5 bases, J lost 5 bases, and 6 bases stayed unmatched. The CDR3 nucleotides are TGTGCCAGCAGCGTAGGGGACAGGGGGCGAACCGGGGAGCTGTTTTTT. Translating gives CASSVGDRGRTGELFF. The entire variable domain, with the rest obtained from reference TRBV7-9 and TRBJ2-2, is as follows: DTGVSQNPRHKITKRGQNVTFRCDPISEHNRLYWYRQTLGQGPEFLTYFQNEAQLEKSRLLSDRFSAERPKGSFSTLEIQRTEQGDSAMYLCASSVGDRGRTGELFFGEGSRLTVL.

This chain's CDR3 is CAISERRTSGSSLGSGANVLTF. The CDR3 DNA reads as TGTGCCATCAGTGAGAGACGGACTAGCGGGAGTTCCTTGGGCTCTGGGGCCAACGTCCTGACTTTC. J is TRBJ2-6 and V is TRBV10-3; 13 bases fit TRBD2. J gave up 0 bases and V 2 bases, and 13 bases lay outside the gene matches. The germline V gene encodes CDR1 ENHRY and CDR2 SYGVKD. The CDR3 spans 22 residues.

The CDR3: CASGTGGPYEQYF. As DNA, the CDR3 is TGTGCCAGCGGGACAGGGGGCCCCTACGAGCAGTACTTC. This rearrangement joins TRBV6-5 to TRBJ2-7, with 12 bases fitting TRBD1. Germline V CDR1 and CDR2: MNHEY, SVGAGI. The CDR3 consists of 13 residues. Trimming removed 8 bases from V and 2 bases from J; junction bases left unmatched: 1.

The J gene is TRBJ1-1, the V gene TRBV5-1, with D hard to call. The V gene's germline CDR1 is SGHRS and CDR2 YFSETQ. V was clipped by 2 bases and J by 6 bases, with 14 bases between them. The CDR3 contains 14 residues. CDR3 in amino acids: CASSFGSSPSEAFF. In DNA form, the CDR3 reads TGCGCCAGCAGCTTCGGATCATCCCCCTCTGAAGCTTTCTTT.

The gene calls are TRBV2 and TRBJ1-3, with D hard to call. Trimming pared 5 bases from V and 0 bases from J, leaving 17 bases between. The V gene's germline CDR1 is SNHLY and CDR2 FYNNEI. The CDR3 runs 17 residues. CDR3 region: CASSLTARSSSGNTIYF. As DNA, the CDR3 is TGTGCCAGCAGTCTAACAGCAAGGTCGAGCTCTGGAAACACCATATATTTT.

The chain couples TRBV5-1 to TRBJ2-7, with 7 nucleotides matching TRBD1. J lost 5 bases, V lost 1 base, and 9 bases had no gene match. CDR1 SGHRS and CDR2 YFSETQ come from the germline V gene. The CDR3 is 15 residues long. CDR3 in amino acids: CASSLRSGGVDEQYF. CDR3 in DNA: TGCGCCAGCAGCTTGCGTTCAGGGGGAGTAGACGAGCAGTACTTC. Full variable domain (remainder filled in from reference TRBV5-1 and TRBJ2-7): KAGVTQTPRYLIKTRGQQVTLSCSPISGHRSVSWYQQTPGQGLQFLFEYFSETQRNKGNFPGRFSGRQFSNSRSEMNVSTLELGDSALYLCASSLRSGGVDEQYFGPGTRLTVT.

The chain uses TRBV2 and TRBJ2-7; D unresolved. This CDR3 is built from 11 residues. Germline CDR1 SNHLY, CDR2 FYNNEI. V lost 0 bases and J 7 bases, leaving 4 bases between the germline ends. CDR3 loop: CASSEAGEQYF. CDR3 coding DNA: TGTGCCAGCAGTGAAGCAGGGGAGCAGTACTTC.

This clone appeared a single time. The chain recombines TRBV6-1 with TRBJ1-2; no reliable D call. The CDR3 has 12 amino acids. V lost 3 bases and J lost 4, with 6 bases in between. Germline values: CDR1 MNHNS, CDR2 SASEGT. In DNA form, the CDR3 reads TGTGCCAGCAGTGATGGCCCCTATGGCTACACCTTC. Residues: CASSDGPYGYTF.